The 14 T cell receptor beta chains given below trace back to one sample, sequenced in a study of CD8 T cells in ankylosing spondylitis. One entry per CDR3 protein, called by TCRdb with MiXCR from the 5' RACE reads. Counted here are roughly 30,000 distinct CDR3 sequences, more than 13% occurring once; the ten biggest clones make up 36%. Sequenced: blood. The origin of the receptors is a male donor with ankylosing spondylitis or in good health (not recorded which).

As DNA, the CDR3 is TGTGCCAGCAGCTTAGTCGGGGACTCGGGTGAAAAACTGTTTTTT. As protein: CASSLVGDSGEKLFF. The rearrangement links TRBV7-2 to TRBJ1-4; a weak D match, TRBD1 (5 bases). Germline V gene sequence: CDR1 SGHTA, CDR2 FQGNSA. CDR3 length: 15 amino acids. Trimming took off 1 base at V and 7 bases at J, with 13 bases between the two ends.

The rearrangement links TRBV5-1 to TRBJ2-1, with 12 nucleotides matching TRBD1. This CDR3 is built from 15 residues. The junction had 5 bases not matched to a gene; V was cut back by 4 bases and J by 6 bases. Per germline, CDR1 SGHRS and CDR2 YFSETQ. The CDR3 region is CASSAGQGARNEQFF. The CDR3 region has the DNA TGCGCCAGCAGCGCGGGACAGGGGGCGCGCAATGAGCAGTTCTTC.

The V gene is TRBV20-1, the J gene TRBJ2-3, with TRBD2 identical over 9 bases. J gave up 8 bases and V 3 bases, and 9 bases lay outside the gene matches. This CDR3 spans 14 amino acids. Germline V gene lookup returns CDR1 DFQATT and CDR2 SNEGSKA (reference sequence). The CDR3: CSARMASGVRTQYF. As DNA, the CDR3 is TGCAGTGCTAGGATGGCTAGCGGGGTGCGTACGCAGTATTTT.

The rearrangement joins TRBV20-1 to TRBJ2-1, with 13 bases fitting TRBD2. V trimming: 0 bases; J trimming: 4 bases; junction bases outside the gene matches: 6. CDR3 size: 17 residues. Germline V CDR1 and CDR2: DFQATT, SNEGSKA (reference sequence). The DNA for the CDR3 is TGCAGTGCTAGAGACCAGACTAGCGGGAGGAGGTACAATGAGCAGTTCTTC. It yields the protein CSARDQTSGRRYNEQFF.

This clonotype was seen only a few times. The chain links TRBV29-1 to TRBJ2-5, with 7 bases matching TRBD2. Germline assignment: CDR1 SQVTM and CDR2 ANQGSEA. The CDR3 totals 15 residues. V lost 6 bases and J lost 7; bases outside the gene matches: 17. CDR3 in DNA: TGCAGCGTGCCCGGTGAAGGGGCGGGAGAGTGGACCCAGTACTTC. This translates into CSVPGEGAGEWTQYF.

This clonotype was observed a handful of times. The V and J genes are TRBV12-3 or TRBV12-4 and TRBJ1-4; 9 nucleotides line up with TRBD1. The J segment lost 5 bases and the V segment lost 5 bases, leaving 3 bases of the junction unmatched. The length of the CDR3 is 14 residues. CDR3 in DNA: TGTGCCAGCAGTGAAGACAGGGGGAATGAAAAACTGTTTTTT. Translating gives CASSEDRGNEKLFF.

The chain carries TRBV4-2 and TRBJ2-3; 10 bases match TRBD2. The CDR3 totals 16 residues. The germline gives CDR1 LGHNA, CDR2 YNFKEQ. The ends lost 1 base at V and 2 bases at J; junction bases unmatched: 3. CDR3 DNA sequence: TGTGCCAGCAGCCAAGCGGGACTAGCGATCACAGATACGCAGTATTTT. This gives the protein CASSQAGLAITDTQYF.

The chain joins TRBV3-1 to TRBJ1-3; D possibly corresponds to TRBD1 (6 bases). Germline V lookup: CDR1 LGHDT, CDR2 YNNKEL (reference sequence). V gave up 4 bases and J gave up 2 bases, with 9 bases separating them. The CDR3 length is 14 residues. The chain's CDR3 is CASSPRTAGNTIYF. In DNA, the CDR3 is TGTGCCAGCAGCCCTCGGACAGCTGGAAACACCATATATTTT.

At least ten counts were recorded for this clonotype. In nucleotides, the CDR3 is TGTGCCAGTAGTTCGTGGCAGGGGGCTGATGAAGCTTTCTTT. Protein product: CASSSWQGADEAFF. The gene calls are TRBV19 and TRBJ1-1, with TRBD1 matching over 8 bases. Trimming took 5 bases from V and 7 from J; bases not matched to a gene: 9. Per germline, CDR1 LNHDA and CDR2 SQIVND (reference sequence). CDR3 length: 14 amino acids.

This clonotype showed up just a few times. V and J are TRBV12-3 or TRBV12-4 and TRBJ2-7; D possibly corresponds to TRBD1 (6 bases). Trimming took 6 bases from V and 6 from J, leaving 18 bases between them. The length of the CDR3 is 14 residues. The CDR3 nucleotides are TGTGCCAGCAGCCTCCGGCTAGGGGGTGGCGAGCAGTACGTC. Its translation is CASSLRLGGGEQYV.

This clonotype was recorded at least ten times. This chain uses TRBV28 with TRBJ2-2; D is tentatively TRBD1 or TRBD2 (5 bases each). V was shortened by 6 bases and J by 4 bases, with 12 bases between the two germline ends. The CDR3 has 14 amino acids. Germline V gene lookup returns CDR1 MDHEN and CDR2 SYDVKM. CDR3 residues: CASRPGTGTGELFF. The DNA of the CDR3 is TGTGCCAGCAGGCCCGGGACGGGCACCGGGGAGCTGTTTTTT.

The chain recombines TRBV11-2 with TRBJ2-2; D uncertain. Germline V lookup: CDR1 SGHAT, CDR2 FQNNGV. This CDR3 is 15 amino acids long. V was pared by 5 bases and J by 0 bases, with 10 bases between. The DNA of the CDR3 is TGTGCCAGCAGCGCCGGAATAACGAACACCGGGGAGCTGTTTTTT. Translating it yields CASSAGITNTGELFF.

This clonotype was observed a few times. The V call is TRBV7-9, the J call TRBJ2-7; D is possibly TRBD1 (6 bases). CDR3 length equals 14 residues. CDR1 SEHNR and CDR2 FQNEAQ come from the germline V gene (reference sequence). The ends were cut back, 0 bases at V and 5 bases at J, with 11 bases in the middle. CDR3 bases: TGTGCCAGCAGCTTAGCGGCAGGGGTCCACGAGCAGTACTTC. It specifies CASSLAAGVHEQYF.

The sample holds a few counts of this clonotype. The chain employs TRBV4-3 and TRBJ2-4; D gene unclear. CDR1 is LGHNA and CDR2 is YSLEER in the germline V gene. This CDR3 has 15 amino acids. V lost 0 bases and J 0 bases, leaving 6 bases between the germline ends. The CDR3 protein is CASSQDLLAKNIQYF. The CDR3 bases are TGCGCCAGCAGCCAAGATCTCTTAGCCAAAAACATTCAGTACTTC.